This T cell receptor (beta chain) was captured by sequencing in a study of blood T cell repertoires in COVID-19. Background on the study: Acute and convalescent COVID-19 samples came from the United States, Italy and Spain. PBMCs, B-cell-depleted T cells, or T cells were the source of the cDNA or gDNA that made up the material.

This CDR3 has 18 amino acids. The V gene end was trimmed by 0 bases and the J gene end by 2 bases; junction bases not matched to a gene: 9. Germline loops: CDR1 SGHNT, CDR2 YYREEE (reference sequence). Per the study methods: Reference gene primer amplification gave estimated nucleated cell counts. The repertoire was sequenced with immunoSEQ multiplex PCR; TCRdb's copy has only in-frame clones and lacks some. Clone size and V and J calls were adopted from that table, with D and trimming inferred from the DNA. The sample shows approximately 240,000 clones, about 79% of them seen only once. This clonotype was obtained from a middle-aged woman who had recovered from COVID-19. This chain connects TRBV5-4 to TRBJ2-3, with 10 bases lining up with TRBD2. Sequenced input: peripheral blood. The CDR3 DNA reads TGTGCCAGCAGCTTGGCGGCTAGCGGGGGCCCCTTCACAGATACGCAGTATTTT. Translation: CASSLAASGGPFTDTQYF. Full variable domain (remainder filled in from reference TRBV5-4 and TRBJ2-3): ETGVTQSPTHLIKTRGQQVTLRCSSQSGHNTVSWYQQALGQGPQFIFQYYREEENGRGNFPPRFSGLQFPNYSSELNVNALELDDSALYLCASSLAASGGPFTDTQYFGPGTRLTVL.